Listed below are T cell receptor beta chains from one sample, sequenced in a study of cytomegalovirus exposure and HLA in healthy donors. Repertoires were generated with immunoSEQ multiplex PCR, while TCRdb's copy carries only in-frame clones and drops some. The sample holds about 110,000 clones, around 81% seen once. Material: PBMCs. The receptors originated from a woman in her twenties or thirties in good health and CMV-seronegative. CDR3s include the opening cysteine and the closing phenylalanine or tryptophan. A D gene is named only where the DNA matches it firmly. Clone size is not always given. Where it is, it says once, few, many or a class for expanded clones.

CDR3nt: TGCGCCAGCAGCCCGGGACTAGCGGGAGGCACAGATACGCAGTATTTT
CDR3aa: CASSPGLAGGTDTQYF
j_gene: TRBJ2-3
v_gene: TRBV4-3
len: 16
d_gene: TRBD2
abundance: few

CDR3nt: TGTGCCAGCAGCCCAAGGGGTTCACCCCTCCACTTT
CDR3aa: CASSPRGSPLHF
j_gene: TRBJ1-6
v_gene: TRBV5-8
len: 12
d_gene: NA
abundance: NA

CDR3nt: TGTGCCATCAGTTCCCCTGGACTAGTCAATGAGCAGTACTTC
CDR3aa: CAISSPGLVNEQYF
j_gene: TRBJ2-7
v_gene: TRBV10-3
len: 14
d_gene: TRBD2
abundance: NA

CDR3nt: TGTGCCACCAGCAGAGCAGGGAACGGTGGCAATCAGCCCCAGCATTTT
CDR3aa: CATSRAGNGGNQPQHF
j_gene: TRBJ1-5
v_gene: TRBV15
len: 16
d_gene: NA
abundance: NA

CDR3nt: TGTGCCAGCAGTTTGGCTGTCTCACCCCTCCACTTT
CDR3aa: CASSLAVSPLHF
j_gene: TRBJ1-6
v_gene: TRBV28
len: 12
d_gene: NA
abundance: NA

CDR3nt: TGTGCCAGCAGCTTAGCAACCAGGGGGCTTGGCACAGATACGCAGTATTTT
CDR3aa: CASSLATRGLGTDTQYF
j_gene: TRBJ2-3
v_gene: TRBV7-8
len: 17
d_gene: TRBD1
abundance: NA

CDR3nt: TGTGCCAGCAGCCCTCGGACTAGCGGGAGGAACACCGGGGAGCTGTTTTTT
CDR3aa: CASSPRTSGRNTGELFF
j_gene: TRBJ2-2
v_gene: TRBV5-4
len: 17
d_gene: TRBD2
abundance: NA

CDR3nt: TGTGCCAGCAGTGACCTCCAGCGGGAGGATATAGATGAGCAGTTCTTC
CDR3aa: CASSDLQREDIDEQFF
j_gene: TRBJ2-1
v_gene: TRBV6-4
len: 16
d_gene: TRBD2
abundance: NA

CDR3nt: TGTGCCAGCAGTGAAACCCTAGCGGGAGGACCTGGGGCCTACAATGAGCAGTTCTTC
CDR3aa: CASSETLAGGPGAYNEQFF
j_gene: TRBJ2-1
v_gene: TRBV6-1
len: 19
d_gene: TRBD2
abundance: NA

CDR3nt: TGTGCCAGCAGCAACAGCGGACTCCGTGGGCCCAATGAGCAGTTCTTC
CDR3aa: CASSNSGLRGPNEQFF
j_gene: TRBJ2-1
v_gene: TRBV28
len: 16
d_gene: NA
abundance: NA

CDR3nt: TGTGCCATCAGCCGAGCGGGAGGAGAAGAGGCCCAGTACTTC
CDR3aa: CAISRAGGEEAQYF
j_gene: TRBJ2-5
v_gene: TRBV10-3
len: 14
d_gene: TRBD2
abundance: NA

CDR3nt: TGTGCCAGCAGACAGGGCCGAAACAATCAGCCCCAGCATTTT
CDR3aa: CASRQGRNNQPQHF
j_gene: TRBJ1-5
v_gene: TRBV2
len: 14
d_gene: NA
abundance: NA

CDR3nt: TGTGCCAGCAGCTCACCAGGGTTCTATGGCTACACCTTC
CDR3aa: CASSSPGFYGYTF
j_gene: TRBJ1-2
v_gene: TRBV5-4
len: 13
d_gene: NA
abundance: NA

CDR3nt: TGTGCCAGCACCCCAGCGGGGACAGGGAATGGAGGCTACACCTTC
CDR3aa: CASTPAGTGNGGYTF
j_gene: TRBJ1-2
v_gene: TRBV5-4
len: 15
d_gene: TRBD1
abundance: NA

CDR3nt: TGTGCCAGCAGCTTTGGGGCTAGCGGGAGCAGGGGTGAGCAGTTCTTC
CDR3aa: CASSFGASGSRGEQFF
j_gene: TRBJ2-1
v_gene: TRBV7-3
len: 16
d_gene: TRBD2
abundance: NA

CDR3nt: TGTGCCAGCAGCTTAGGTGGCGGTCGCGCAGATACGCAGTATTTT
CDR3aa: CASSLGGGRADTQYF
j_gene: TRBJ2-3
v_gene: TRBV11-3
len: 15
d_gene: NA
abundance: NA

CDR3nt: TGTGCCAGCAGCTGGACAGGACTCGGCACAGATACGCAGTATTTT
CDR3aa: CASSWTGLGTDTQYF
j_gene: TRBJ2-3
v_gene: TRBV5-6
len: 15
d_gene: TRBD1
abundance: NA